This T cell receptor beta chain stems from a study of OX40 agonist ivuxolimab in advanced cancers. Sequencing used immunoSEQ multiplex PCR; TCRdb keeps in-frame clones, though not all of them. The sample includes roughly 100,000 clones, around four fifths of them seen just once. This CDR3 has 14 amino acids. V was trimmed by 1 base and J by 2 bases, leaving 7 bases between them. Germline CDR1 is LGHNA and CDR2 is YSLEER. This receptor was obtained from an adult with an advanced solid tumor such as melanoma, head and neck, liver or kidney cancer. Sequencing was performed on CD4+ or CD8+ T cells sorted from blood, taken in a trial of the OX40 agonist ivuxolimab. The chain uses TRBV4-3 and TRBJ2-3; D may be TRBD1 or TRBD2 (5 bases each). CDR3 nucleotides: TGCGCCAGCAGCCAAGGAGGGGCCACAGATACGCAGTATTTT. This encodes CASSQGGATDTQYF.